This TCR beta chain was sequenced for a study of quantifying T cell responses using KT2 cells. Background on the study: cDNA was made from DNase-treated RNA using alpha and beta constant primers. The T4 ligation step was estimated to exceed 9% efficiency under optimum conditions. The study, taken as a whole, reports: KT2 sequence counts showed saturation when very many KT2 cells were spiked in.

Each cDNA got a UMI-containing oligo ligated at its 3' end. An equimolar mix of RC1.1 and RC1.2 primed the beta chain across TRBC1 and TRBC2. Separate processing of TCR alpha and beta chains began at the second PCR. Using its own MiXCR run on the UMI-ligation and nested PCR reads, TCRdb lists one record per CDR3 protein. This sample yields fewer than 45,000 distinct CDR3 sequences, of which approximately 15% are seen a single time; 40% to 55% belongs to the top ten. The CDR3 has 14 amino acids. The V end was cut by 1 base, the J end by 4 bases, with 10 bases between. The germline CDR1 and CDR2 sequences are SGHAT and FQNNGV. This clonotype was seen many times. Its antigen is unidentified. Fixed numbers of PBMC received varying amounts of KT2 cells.

This chain joins TRBV11-2 and TRBJ2-5; D ambiguous. This TCR derives from a human donor. Sequenced material: PBMCs spiked with cells of the T cell clone KT2. The CDR3 DNA sequence: TGTGCCAGCAGCTTAGTTCAGCTAAGAGAGACCCAGTACTTC. This encodes CASSLVQLRETQYF.